This T cell receptor beta chain was recovered during a study of cytomegalovirus exposure and HLA in healthy donors. Study-level information: Researchers previously reported finding fewer than 120 million unique TCR beta sequences from about 200 million T cells. General study points: Presence/absence analyses assumed roughly uniform sequencing depth across donors, which may not hold.

There are 12 residues in the CDR3. Per germline, CDR1 SQVTM and CDR2 ANQGSEA. Trimming removed 8 bases from V and 8 bases from J; junction bases left unmatched: 9. 60 Vbeta and 13 Jbeta primers were used in PCR. Generated by immunoSEQ multiplex PCR, the TCRdb table keeps only in-frame clones and is missing some. Here the sample spans 95,000 to 110,000 clones, 78% being singletons. Turning to this clone: Its target is not known.

The source material was PBMCs. The rearrangement joins TRBV29-1 to TRBJ1-2; 9 nucleotides match TRBD1. The clonotype was recovered from a woman in her forties in good health and CMV-seronegative. CDR3 amino acids: CSSLGQGRGYTF. DNA of the CDR3: TGCAGCTCCTTGGGACAGGGACGCGGCTACACCTTC.